This is a list of T cell receptor beta chains from one sample in a study of shared clonotypes between healthy human individuals. Sequenced by immunoSEQ multiplex PCR; TCRdb stores in-frame clones only, minus some. Among about 490,000 clones listed, 75% to 85% were seen once. Input material: PBMCs. The source is a middle-aged woman in good health. Some clones in this sample may be carry-over from other donors' samples. Each CDR3 is given with its conserved first and last residue. A D gene is named only where the DNA matches it firmly. Size tells how often a clone was seen (once, few, many) or the class of an expanded clone, and some rows leave it out.

D: -; size: few; V: TRBV4-2; J: TRBJ2-1; DNA: TGTGCCAGCAGCCAAGGGATCCAGCCCGAATACAATGAGCAGTTCTTC; CDR3: CASSQGIQPEYNEQFF
D: -; size: -; V: TRBV6-1; J: TRBJ2-2; DNA: TGTGCCAGCAGTGCAGCGGACCTGAACACCGGGGAGCTGTTTTTT; CDR3: CASSAADLNTGELFF
D: -; size: -; V: TRBV18; J: TRBJ2-2; DNA: TGTGCCAGCTCACCATCTCGAGGCGGTCCGAACACCGGGGAGCTGTTTTTT; CDR3: CASSPSRGGPNTGELFF
D: TRBD2; size: -; V: TRBV7-4; J: TRBJ2-7; DNA: TGTGCCAGCAGTAAAGGACTAGCGGGAGAACAGTACTTC; CDR3: CASSKGLAGEQYF
D: TRBD2; size: -; V: TRBV30; J: TRBJ2-1; DNA: TGTGCCTGGAGCCGAACGCGGACTAGCGGGAGGGCCGGGCAGTTCTTC; CDR3: CAWSRTRTSGRAGQFF
D: -; size: -; V: TRBV18; J: TRBJ1-4; DNA: TGTGCCAGCTCACCACAGGCAGATGAAAAACTGTTTTTT; CDR3: CASSPQADEKLFF
D: -; size: -; V: TRBV2; J: TRBJ2-7; DNA: TGTGCCAGCAGTGATGGGGACTCCTACGAGCAGTACTTC; CDR3: CASSDGDSYEQYF
D: TRBD1; size: -; V: TRBV29-1; J: TRBJ1-1; DNA: TGCAGCGTCAGACAGGGTAGCACTGAAGCTTTCTTT; CDR3: CSVRQGSTEAFF
D: TRBD1; size: -; V: TRBV2; J: TRBJ2-7; DNA: TGTGCCAGCAGTGTCGACAGGGGCTACGAGCAGTACTTC; CDR3: CASSVDRGYEQYF
D: -; size: -; V: TRBV9; J: TRBJ2-2; DNA: TGTGCCAGCAGCCTAAAGGGGGGTCCGAACACCGGGGAGCTGTTTTTT; CDR3: CASSLKGGPNTGELFF
D: TRBD2; size: few; V: TRBV4-2; J: TRBJ2-1; DNA: TGTGCCAGCAGCCAGGAACTAGCGGGAGCAAATGAGCAGTTCTTC; CDR3: CASSQELAGANEQFF
D: -; size: -; V: TRBV5-6; J: TRBJ2-7; DNA: TGTGCCAGCAGCTTGGAGGACGTAAGCTACGAGCAGTACTTC; CDR3: CASSLEDVSYEQYF